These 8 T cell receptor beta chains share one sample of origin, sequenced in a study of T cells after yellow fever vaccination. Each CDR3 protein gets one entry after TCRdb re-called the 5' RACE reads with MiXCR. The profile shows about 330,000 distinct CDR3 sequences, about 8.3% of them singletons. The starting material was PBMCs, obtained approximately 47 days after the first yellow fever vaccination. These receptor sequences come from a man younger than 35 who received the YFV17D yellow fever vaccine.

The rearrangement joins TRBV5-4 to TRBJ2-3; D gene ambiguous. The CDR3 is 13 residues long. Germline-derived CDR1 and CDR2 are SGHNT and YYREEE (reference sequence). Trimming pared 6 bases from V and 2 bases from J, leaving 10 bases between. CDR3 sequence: CASIRLITDTQYF. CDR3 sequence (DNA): TGTGCCAGCATCCGATTAATCACAGATACGCAGTATTTT.

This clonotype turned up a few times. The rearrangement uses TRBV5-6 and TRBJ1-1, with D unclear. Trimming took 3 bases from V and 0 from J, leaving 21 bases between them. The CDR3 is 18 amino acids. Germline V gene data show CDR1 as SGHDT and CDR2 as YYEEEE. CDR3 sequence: CASSSALGLGGVNTEAFF. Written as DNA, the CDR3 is TGTGCCAGCAGCTCCGCCTTGGGCCTAGGTGGAGTGAACACTGAAGCTTTCTTT.

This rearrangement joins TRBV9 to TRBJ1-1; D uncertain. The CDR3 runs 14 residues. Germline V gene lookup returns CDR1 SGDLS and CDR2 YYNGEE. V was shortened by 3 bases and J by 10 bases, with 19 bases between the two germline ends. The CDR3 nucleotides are TGTGCCAGCAGCGGTGTTAAAGGGTTCTCCCGAGCTTTCTTT. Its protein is CASSGVKGFSRAFF. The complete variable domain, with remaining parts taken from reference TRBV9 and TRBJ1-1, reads DSGVTQTPKHLITATGQRVTLRCSPRSGDLSVYWYQQSLDQGLQFLIQYYNGEERAKGNILERFSAQQFPDLHSELNLSSLELGDSALYFCASSGVKGFSRAFFGQGTRLTVV.

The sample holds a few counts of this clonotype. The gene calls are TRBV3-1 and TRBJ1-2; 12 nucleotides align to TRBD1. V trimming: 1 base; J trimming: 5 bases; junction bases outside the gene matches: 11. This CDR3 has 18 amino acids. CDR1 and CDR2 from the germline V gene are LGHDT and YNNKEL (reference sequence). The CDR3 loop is CASSQAGTGGEFWYGYTF. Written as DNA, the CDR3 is TGTGCCAGCAGCCAAGCCGGGACAGGGGGCGAATTTTGGTATGGCTACACCTTC.

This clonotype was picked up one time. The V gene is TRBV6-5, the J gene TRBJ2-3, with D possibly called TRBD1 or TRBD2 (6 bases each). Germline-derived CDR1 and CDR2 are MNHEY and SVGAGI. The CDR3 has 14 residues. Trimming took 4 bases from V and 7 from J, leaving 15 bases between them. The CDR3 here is CASSSGARLNTQYF. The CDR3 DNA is TGTGCCAGCAGTTCGGGGGCCCGGTTGAATACGCAGTATTTT.

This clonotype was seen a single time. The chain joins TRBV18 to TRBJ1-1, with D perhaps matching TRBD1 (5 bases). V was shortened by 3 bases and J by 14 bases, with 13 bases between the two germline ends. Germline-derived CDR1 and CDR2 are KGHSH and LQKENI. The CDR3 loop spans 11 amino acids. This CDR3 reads CASSPPPGAFF. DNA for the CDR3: TGTGCCAGCTCACCCCCCCCCGGGGCCTTCTTT.

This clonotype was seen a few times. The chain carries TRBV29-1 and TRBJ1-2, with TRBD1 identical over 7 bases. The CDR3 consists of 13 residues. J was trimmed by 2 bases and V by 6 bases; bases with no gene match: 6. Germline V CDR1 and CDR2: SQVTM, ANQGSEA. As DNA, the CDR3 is TGCAGCGTCCGACCGGGACAGAACTATGGCTACACCTTC. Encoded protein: CSVRPGQNYGYTF.

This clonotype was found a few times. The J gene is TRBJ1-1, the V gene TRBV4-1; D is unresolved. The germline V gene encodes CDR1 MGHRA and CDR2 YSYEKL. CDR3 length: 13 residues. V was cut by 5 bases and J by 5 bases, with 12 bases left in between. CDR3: CASSFARWTEAFF. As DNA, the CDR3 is TGCGCCAGCAGCTTCGCCAGGTGGACTGAAGCTTTCTTT.